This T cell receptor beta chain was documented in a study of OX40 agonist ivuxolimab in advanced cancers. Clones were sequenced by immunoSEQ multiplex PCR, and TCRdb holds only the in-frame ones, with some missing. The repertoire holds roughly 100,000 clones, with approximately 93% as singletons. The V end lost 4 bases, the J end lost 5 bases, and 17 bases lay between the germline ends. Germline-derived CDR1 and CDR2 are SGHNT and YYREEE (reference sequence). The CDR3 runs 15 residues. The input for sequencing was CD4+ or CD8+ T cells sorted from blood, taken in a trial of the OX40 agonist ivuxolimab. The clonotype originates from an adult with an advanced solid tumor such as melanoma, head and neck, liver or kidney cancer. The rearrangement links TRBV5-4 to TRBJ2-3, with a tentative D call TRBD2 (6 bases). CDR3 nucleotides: TGTGCCAGCAGCCCCAGCCTGGAGGGAGGAGATACGCAGTATTTT. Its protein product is CASSPSLEGGDTQYF.